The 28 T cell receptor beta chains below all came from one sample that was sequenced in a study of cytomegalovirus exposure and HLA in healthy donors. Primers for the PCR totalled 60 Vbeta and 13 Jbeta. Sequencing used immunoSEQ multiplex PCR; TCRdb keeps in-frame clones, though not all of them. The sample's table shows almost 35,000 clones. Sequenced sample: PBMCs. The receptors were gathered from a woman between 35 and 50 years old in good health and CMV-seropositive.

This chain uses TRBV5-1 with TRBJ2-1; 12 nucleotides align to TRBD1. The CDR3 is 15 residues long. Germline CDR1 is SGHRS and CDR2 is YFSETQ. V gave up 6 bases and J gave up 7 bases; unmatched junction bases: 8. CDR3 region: CASIPGQGARNEQFF. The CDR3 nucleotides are TGCGCCAGCATACCGGGACAGGGGGCGCGAAATGAGCAGTTCTTC.

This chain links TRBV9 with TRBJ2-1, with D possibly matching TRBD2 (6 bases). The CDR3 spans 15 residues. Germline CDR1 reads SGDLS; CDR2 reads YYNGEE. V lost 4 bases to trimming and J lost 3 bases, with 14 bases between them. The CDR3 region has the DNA TGTGCCAGCAGCCCGATGGCGGGGCTCTACAATGAGCAGTTCTTC. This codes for CASSPMAGLYNEQFF.

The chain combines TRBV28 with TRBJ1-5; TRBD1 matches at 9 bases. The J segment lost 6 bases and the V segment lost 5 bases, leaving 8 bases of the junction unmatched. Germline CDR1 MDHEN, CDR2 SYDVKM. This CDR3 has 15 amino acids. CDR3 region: CASSPSGTGSQPQHF. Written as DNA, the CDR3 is TGTGCCAGCAGTCCCTCGGGGACAGGGAGTCAGCCCCAGCATTTT.

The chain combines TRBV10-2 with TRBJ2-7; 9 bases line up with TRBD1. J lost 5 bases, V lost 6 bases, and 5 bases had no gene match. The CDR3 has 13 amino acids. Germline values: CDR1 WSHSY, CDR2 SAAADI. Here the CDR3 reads CASSGTGLNEQYF. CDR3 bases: TGCGCCAGCAGCGGGACAGGGCTCAACGAGCAGTACTTC.

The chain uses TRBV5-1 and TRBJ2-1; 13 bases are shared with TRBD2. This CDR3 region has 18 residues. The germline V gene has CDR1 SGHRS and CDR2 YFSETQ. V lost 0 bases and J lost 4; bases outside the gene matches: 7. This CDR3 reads CASSLELAGGPRYNEQFF. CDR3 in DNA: TGCGCCAGCAGCTTGGAACTAGCGGGGGGGCCTCGATACAATGAGCAGTTCTTC. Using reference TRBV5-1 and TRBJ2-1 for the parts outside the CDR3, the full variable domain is KAGVTQTPRYLIKTRGQQVTLSCSPISGHRSVSWYQQTPGQGLQFLFEYFSETQRNKGNFPGRFSGRQFSNSRSEMNVSTLELGDSALYLCASSLELAGGPRYNEQFFGPGTRLTVL.

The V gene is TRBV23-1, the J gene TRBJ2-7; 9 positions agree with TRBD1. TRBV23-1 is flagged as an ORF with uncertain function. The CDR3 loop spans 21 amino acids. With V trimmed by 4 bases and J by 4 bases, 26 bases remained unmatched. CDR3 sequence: CASSRGNPGQGGAGRSYEQYF. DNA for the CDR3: TGCGCCAGCAGTCGCGGGAACCCGGGACAGGGTGGAGCGGGGAGGTCTTACGAGCAGTACTTC.

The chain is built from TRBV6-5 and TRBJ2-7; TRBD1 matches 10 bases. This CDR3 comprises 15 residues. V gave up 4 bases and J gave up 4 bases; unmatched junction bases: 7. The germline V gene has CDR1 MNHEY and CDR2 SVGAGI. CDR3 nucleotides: TGTGCCAGCAGTTCACCGGGACAGGGGAAATACGAGCAGTACTTC. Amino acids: CASSSPGQGKYEQYF.

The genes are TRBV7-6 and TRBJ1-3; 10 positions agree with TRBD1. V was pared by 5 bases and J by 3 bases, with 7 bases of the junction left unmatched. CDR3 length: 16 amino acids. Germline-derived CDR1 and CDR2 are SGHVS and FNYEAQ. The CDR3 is CASSPRTGGSGNTIYF. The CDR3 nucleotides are TGTGCCAGCAGCCCCCGGACAGGGGGGAGTGGAAACACCATATATTTT.

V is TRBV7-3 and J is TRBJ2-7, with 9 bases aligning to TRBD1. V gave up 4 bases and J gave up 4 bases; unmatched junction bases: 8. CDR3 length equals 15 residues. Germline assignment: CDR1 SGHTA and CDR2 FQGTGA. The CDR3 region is CASSSLPGQGYEQYF. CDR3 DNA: TGTGCCAGCAGCTCATTACCGGGACAGGGTTACGAGCAGTACTTC.

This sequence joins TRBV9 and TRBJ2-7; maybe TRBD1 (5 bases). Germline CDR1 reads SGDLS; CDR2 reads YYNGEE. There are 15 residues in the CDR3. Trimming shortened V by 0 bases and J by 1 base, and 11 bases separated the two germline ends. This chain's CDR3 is CASSVGPDSSYEQYF. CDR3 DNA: TGTGCCAGCAGCGTAGGCCCTGACAGTTCCTACGAGCAGTACTTC.

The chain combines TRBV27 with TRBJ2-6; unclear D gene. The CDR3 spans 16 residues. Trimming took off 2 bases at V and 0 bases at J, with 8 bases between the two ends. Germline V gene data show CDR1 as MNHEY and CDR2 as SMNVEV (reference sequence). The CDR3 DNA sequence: TGTGCCAGCAGTTTAGTATGGAGCTCTGGGGCCAACGTCCTGACTTTC. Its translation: CASSLVWSSGANVLTF.

The CDR3 nucleotides read TGCGCCAGCAGCTTAGGGTACGGGACAGCCGCCTACGAGCAGTACTTC. It encodes CASSLGYGTAAYEQYF. The V and J genes are TRBV5-1 and TRBJ2-7; 7 bases align to TRBD1. After removal of 2 bases from V and 2 bases from J, the junction contained 10 bases not matched to a gene. This CDR3 region has 16 residues. Germline assignment: CDR1 SGHRS and CDR2 YFSETQ.

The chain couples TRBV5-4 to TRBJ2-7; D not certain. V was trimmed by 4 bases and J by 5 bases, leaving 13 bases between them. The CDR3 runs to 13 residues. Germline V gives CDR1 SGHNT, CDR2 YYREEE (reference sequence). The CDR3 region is CASSVSPRDEQYF. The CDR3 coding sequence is TGTGCCAGCAGCGTATCCCCCCGGGACGAGCAGTACTTC.

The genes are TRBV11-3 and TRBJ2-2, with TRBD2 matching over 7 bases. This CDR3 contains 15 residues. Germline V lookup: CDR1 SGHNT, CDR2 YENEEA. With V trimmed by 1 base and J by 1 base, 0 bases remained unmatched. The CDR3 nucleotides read TGTGCCAGCAGCTTAGCGGGAGGGAACACCGGGGAGCTGTTTTTT. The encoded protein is CASSLAGGNTGELFF. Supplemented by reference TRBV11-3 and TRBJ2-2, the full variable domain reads EAGVVQSPRYKIIEKKQPVAFWCNPISGHNTLYWYLQNLGQGPELLIRYENEEAVDDSQLPKDRFSAERLKGVDSTLKIQPAELGDSAVYLCASSLAGGNTGELFFGEGSRLTVL.

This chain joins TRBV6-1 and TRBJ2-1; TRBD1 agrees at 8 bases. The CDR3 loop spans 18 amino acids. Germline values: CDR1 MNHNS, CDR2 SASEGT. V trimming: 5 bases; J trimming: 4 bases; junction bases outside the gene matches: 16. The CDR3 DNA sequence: TGTGCCAGCAGTCAAGGCGGTCCGAGGACAGGGCTATACAATGAGCAGTTCTTC. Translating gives CASSQGGPRTGLYNEQFF.

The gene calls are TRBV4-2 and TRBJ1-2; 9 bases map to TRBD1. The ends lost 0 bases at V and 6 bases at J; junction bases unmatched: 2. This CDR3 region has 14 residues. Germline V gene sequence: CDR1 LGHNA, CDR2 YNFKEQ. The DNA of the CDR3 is TGTGCCAGCAGCCAAGAAAACAGGGGGCATGGCTACACCTTC. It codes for CASSQENRGHGYTF.

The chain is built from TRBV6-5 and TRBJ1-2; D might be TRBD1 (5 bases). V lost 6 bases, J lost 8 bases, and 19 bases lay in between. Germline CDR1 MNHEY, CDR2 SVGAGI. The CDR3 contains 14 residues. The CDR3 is CASSTLGGRRGYTF. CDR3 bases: TGTGCCAGCAGCACCCTGGGGGGTAGAAGAGGCTACACCTTC.

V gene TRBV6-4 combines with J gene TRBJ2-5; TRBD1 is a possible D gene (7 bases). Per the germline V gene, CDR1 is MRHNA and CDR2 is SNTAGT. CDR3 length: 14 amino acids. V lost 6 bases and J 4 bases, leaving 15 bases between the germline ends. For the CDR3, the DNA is TGTGCCAGCAGCTTCAGGGGGGCCGCAGAGACCCAGTACTTC. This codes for CASSFRGAAETQYF.

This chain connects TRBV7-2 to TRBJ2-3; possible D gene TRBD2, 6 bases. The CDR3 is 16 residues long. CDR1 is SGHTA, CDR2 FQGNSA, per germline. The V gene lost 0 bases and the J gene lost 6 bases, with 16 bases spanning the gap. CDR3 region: CASSLAAGHQSDTQYF. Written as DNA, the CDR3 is TGTGCCAGCAGCTTAGCAGCGGGCCATCAGTCCGATACGCAGTATTTT.

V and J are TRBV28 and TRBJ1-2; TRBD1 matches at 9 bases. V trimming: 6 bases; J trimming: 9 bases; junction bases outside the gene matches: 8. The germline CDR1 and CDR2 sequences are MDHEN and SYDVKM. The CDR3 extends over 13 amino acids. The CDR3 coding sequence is TGTGCCAGCAGAGTCGGGACAGGGAGTCGCTACACCTTC. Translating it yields CASRVGTGSRYTF.

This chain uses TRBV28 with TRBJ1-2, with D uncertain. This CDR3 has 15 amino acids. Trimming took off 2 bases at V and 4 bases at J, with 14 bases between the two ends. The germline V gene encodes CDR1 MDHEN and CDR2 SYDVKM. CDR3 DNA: TGTGCCAGCAGTTTAAGGGTCGTCCGGGGCTATGGCTACACCTTC. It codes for CASSLRVVRGYGYTF.

The CDR3 coding sequence is TGTGCCAGCAGTGAGCGAGGCGGGAGGCAGCCCCAGCATTTT. It specifies CASSERGGRQPQHF. This sequence joins TRBV2 and TRBJ1-5; no clear D gene. The germline gives CDR1 SNHLY, CDR2 FYNNEI. The CDR3 spans 14 residues. V was pared by 3 bases and J by 7 bases, with 13 bases between.

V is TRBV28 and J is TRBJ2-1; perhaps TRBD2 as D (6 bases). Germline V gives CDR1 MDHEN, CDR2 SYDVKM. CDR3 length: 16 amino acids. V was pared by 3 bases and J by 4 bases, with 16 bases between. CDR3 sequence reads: CASSFFRQGGYNEQFF. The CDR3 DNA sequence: TGTGCCAGCAGTTTTTTCCGGCAGGGAGGTTACAATGAGCAGTTCTTC.

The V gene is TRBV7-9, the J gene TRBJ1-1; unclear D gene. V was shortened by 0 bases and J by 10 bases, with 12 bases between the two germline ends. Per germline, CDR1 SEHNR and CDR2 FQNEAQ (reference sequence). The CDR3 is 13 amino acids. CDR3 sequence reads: CASSLAGEIGAFF. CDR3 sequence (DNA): TGTGCCAGCAGCTTAGCTGGGGAGATCGGAGCTTTCTTT.

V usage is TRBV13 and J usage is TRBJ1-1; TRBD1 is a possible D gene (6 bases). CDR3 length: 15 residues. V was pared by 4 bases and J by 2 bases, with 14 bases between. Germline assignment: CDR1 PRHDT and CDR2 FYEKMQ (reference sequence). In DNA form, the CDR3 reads TGTGCCAGCAGCTCGGAAGGACAGTTCAACACTGAAGCTTTCTTT. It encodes CASSSEGQFNTEAFF.

The CDR3 protein is CASSQEWGRANTEAFF. The CDR3 bases are TGTGCCAGCAGCCAAGAGTGGGGCAGGGCGAACACTGAAGCTTTCTTT. J is TRBJ1-1 and V is TRBV4-2, with a weak D call TRBD1 (5 bases). The CDR3 runs to 16 residues. Germline CDR1 is LGHNA and CDR2 is YNFKEQ. Trimming pared 0 bases from V and 1 base from J, leaving 12 bases between.

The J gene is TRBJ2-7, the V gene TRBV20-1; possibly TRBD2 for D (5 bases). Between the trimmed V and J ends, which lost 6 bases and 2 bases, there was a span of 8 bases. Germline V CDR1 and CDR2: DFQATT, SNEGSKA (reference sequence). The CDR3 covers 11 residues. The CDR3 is CSAGRAYEQYF. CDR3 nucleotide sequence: TGCAGTGCCGGGCGGGCCTACGAGCAGTACTTC.

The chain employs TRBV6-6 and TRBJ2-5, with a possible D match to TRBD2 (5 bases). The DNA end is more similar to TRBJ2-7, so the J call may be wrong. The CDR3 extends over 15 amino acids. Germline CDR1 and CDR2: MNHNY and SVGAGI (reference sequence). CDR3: CASSYRGRSSYEQYF. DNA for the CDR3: TGTGCCAGCAGTTACAGAGGGCGGAGCTCCTACGAGCAGTACTTC.